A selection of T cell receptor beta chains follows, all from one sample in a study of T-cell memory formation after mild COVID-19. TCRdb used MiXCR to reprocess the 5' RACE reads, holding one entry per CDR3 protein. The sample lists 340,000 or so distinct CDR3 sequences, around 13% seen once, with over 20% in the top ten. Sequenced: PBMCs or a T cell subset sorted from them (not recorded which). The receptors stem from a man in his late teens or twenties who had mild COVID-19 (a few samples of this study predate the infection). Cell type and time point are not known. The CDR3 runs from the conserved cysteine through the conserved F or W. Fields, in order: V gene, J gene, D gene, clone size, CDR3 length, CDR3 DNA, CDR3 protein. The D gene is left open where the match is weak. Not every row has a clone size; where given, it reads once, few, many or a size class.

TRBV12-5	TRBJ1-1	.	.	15	TGTGCTAGTGCGGGCGATTCACAGAAAGACACTGAAGCTTTCTTT	CASAGDSQKDTEAFF
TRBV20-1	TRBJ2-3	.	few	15	TGCAGTGCTAGAGCCAGACACCGATTTTATGATACGCAGTATTTT	CSARARHRFYDTQYF
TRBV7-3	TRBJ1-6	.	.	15	TGTGCCAGCAGCTCCGACGGGGGATTAAATTCACCCCTCCACTTT	CASSSDGGLNSPLHF
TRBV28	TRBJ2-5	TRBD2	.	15	TGTGCCAGCAGTTTATCCGTAGCGGGGGCCGGGACCCAGTACTTC	CASSLSVAGAGTQYF
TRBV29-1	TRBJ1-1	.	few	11	TGCAGCGTTGATTATCCCACTGAAGCTTTCTTT	CSVDYPTEAFF
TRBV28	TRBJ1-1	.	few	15	TGTGCCAGCAGTTCCCCCTTCAGTGGGAACACTGAAGCTTTCTTT	CASSSPFSGNTEAFF
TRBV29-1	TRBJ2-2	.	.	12	TGCAGCGTTGTGGTGGACACCGGGGAGCTGTTTTTT	CSVVVDTGELFF
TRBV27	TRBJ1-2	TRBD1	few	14	TGTGCCAGCAGTCCAGGACAGGTCAACTATGGCTACACCTTC	CASSPGQVNYGYTF
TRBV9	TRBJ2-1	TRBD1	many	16	TGTGCCAGCAGCGAGAGGTTGGGACAGGGGGCCGATGAGCAGTTCTTC	CASSERLGQGADEQFF
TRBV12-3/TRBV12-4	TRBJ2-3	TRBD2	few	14	TGTGCCAGCAGTTTCTGGGGGGGGATAGATACGCAGTATTTT	CASSFWGGIDTQYF
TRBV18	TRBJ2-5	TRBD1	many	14	TGTGCCAGCTCATCCAGGGGGAACAAAGAGACCCAGTACTTC	CASSSRGNKETQYF
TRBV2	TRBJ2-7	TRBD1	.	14	TGTGCCAGCAGCGGACAGGGGAGAATCTACGAGCAGTACTTC	CASSGQGRIYEQYF
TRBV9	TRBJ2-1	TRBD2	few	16	TGTGCCAGCAGCGTCAGCGGGGGAAGCTCCTACAATGAGCAGTTCTTC	CASSVSGGSSYNEQFF
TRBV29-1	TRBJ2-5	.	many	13	TGCAGCGTTGACCCCGGGGCGAGGGAGACCCAGTACTTC	CSVDPGARETQYF
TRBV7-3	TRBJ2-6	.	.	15	TGTGCCAGCAGCTCTGGACATGCTGGGGCCAACGTCCTGACTTTC	CASSSGHAGANVLTF
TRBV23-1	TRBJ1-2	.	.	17	TGCGCCAGCAGTCAATCTCAGCTAGCAGGGTGGGCCTATGGCTACACCTTC	CASSQSQLAGWAYGYTF
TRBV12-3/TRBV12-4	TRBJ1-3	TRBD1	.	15	TGTGCCAGCAGTAAGAGACAGGGGCCCGGAAACACCATATATTTT	CASSKRQGPGNTIYF
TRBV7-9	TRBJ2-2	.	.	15	TGTGCCAGCAGCTGGGGGGGGCCGAACACCGGGGAGCTGTTTTTT	CASSWGGPNTGELFF
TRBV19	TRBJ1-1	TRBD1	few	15	TGTGCCAGTAGTATAGGACAGGGGCCAGCGGTTGAAGCTTTCTTT	CASSIGQGPAVEAFF
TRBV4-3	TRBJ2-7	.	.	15	TGCGCCAGCAGCCAAGATGCCCACTCAAACTACGAGCAGTACTTC	CASSQDAHSNYEQYF
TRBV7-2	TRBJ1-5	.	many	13	TGTGCCAGCAGCTTGATTCTGGATCAGCCCCAGCATTTT	CASSLILDQPQHF
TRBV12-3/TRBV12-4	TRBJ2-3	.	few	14	TGTGCCAGCAGCGATAGACAGGGCACAGATACGCAGTATTTT	CASSDRQGTDTQYF